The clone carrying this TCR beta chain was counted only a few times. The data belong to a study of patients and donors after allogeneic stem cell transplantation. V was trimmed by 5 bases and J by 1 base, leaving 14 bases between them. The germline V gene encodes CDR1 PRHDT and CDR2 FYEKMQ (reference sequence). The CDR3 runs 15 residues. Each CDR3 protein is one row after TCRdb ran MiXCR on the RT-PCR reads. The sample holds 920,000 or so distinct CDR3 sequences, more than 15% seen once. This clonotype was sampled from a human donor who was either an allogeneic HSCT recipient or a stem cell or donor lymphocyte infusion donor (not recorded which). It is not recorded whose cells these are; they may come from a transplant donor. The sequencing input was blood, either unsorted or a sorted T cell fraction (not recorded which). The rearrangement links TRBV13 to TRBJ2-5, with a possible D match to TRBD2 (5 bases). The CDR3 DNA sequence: TGTGCCAGCAGCGCCCGGGATTCGACCCAAGAGACCCAGTACTTC. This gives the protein CASSARDSTQETQYF.